This is a list of T cell receptor beta chains from one sample in a study of blood T cell repertoires in COVID-19. Profiled with immunoSEQ multiplex PCR; TCRdb holds only in-frame clones, not every one. The table includes 150,000 to 200,000 clones, about 90% detected once. Sequenced sample: peripheral blood. These receptors all stem from a man younger than 40 with COVID-19, enrolled during active disease. The CDR3 runs from the conserved cysteine through the conserved F or W. D genes are given only for firm matches. Only some rows state a clone size, as once, few, many or a class for expanded clones.

clone_size: -
v_call: TRBV21-1
j_call: TRBJ1-5
d_call: -
cdr3_aa: CASSMGITRDRGNQPQHF
cdr3_nt: TGTGCCAGCAGCATGGGGATCACCCGGGACAGGGGGAATCAGCCCCAGCATTTT

clone_size: -
v_call: TRBV28
j_call: TRBJ2-2
d_call: TRBD2
cdr3_aa: CASSFASGEAGELFF
cdr3_nt: TGTGCCAGCAGTTTTGCTAGCGGGGAGGCCGGGGAGCTGTTTTTT

clone_size: -
v_call: TRBV24-1
j_call: TRBJ2-1
d_call: TRBD1
cdr3_aa: CATRGTGSSYNEQFF
cdr3_nt: TGTGCCACCAGGGGGACAGGGAGCTCCTACAATGAGCAGTTCTTC

clone_size: -
v_call: TRBV10-3
j_call: TRBJ1-2
d_call: -
cdr3_aa: CAIREGGGVNYGYTF
cdr3_nt: TGTGCCATCAGGGAGGGCGGGGGAGTAAACTATGGCTACACCTTC

clone_size: -
v_call: TRBV9
j_call: TRBJ1-3
d_call: -
cdr3_aa: CASTHFGLGFSGNTIYF
cdr3_nt: TGTGCCAGCACCCACTTTGGACTTGGGTTCTCTGGAAACACCATATATTTT

clone_size: -
v_call: TRBV7-3
j_call: TRBJ2-5
d_call: TRBD1
cdr3_aa: CASSSGTGNTQYF
cdr3_nt: TGTGCCAGCAGTTCCGGGACAGGGAATACCCAGTACTTC

clone_size: -
v_call: TRBV19
j_call: TRBJ2-7
d_call: TRBD1
cdr3_aa: CASSRGRGSSGEQYF
cdr3_nt: TGTGCCAGTAGTAGAGGCAGGGGGTCCTCCGGCGAGCAGTACTTC

clone_size: -
v_call: TRBV11-2
j_call: TRBJ1-4
d_call: TRBD1
cdr3_aa: CASSLGQGAEKLFF
cdr3_nt: TGTGCCAGCAGCTTAGGACAGGGGGCGGAAAAACTGTTTTTT

clone_size: -
v_call: TRBV6-5
j_call: TRBJ1-2
d_call: TRBD1
cdr3_aa: CASSFSTGGREGYTF
cdr3_nt: TGTGCCAGCAGTTTCTCGACAGGGGGACGGGAGGGCTACACCTTC

clone_size: -
v_call: TRBV29-1
j_call: TRBJ1-2
d_call: -
cdr3_aa: CSVDLSRGYGYTF
cdr3_nt: TGCAGCGTTGATTTAAGCAGGGGCTATGGCTACACCTTC

clone_size: once
v_call: TRBV28
j_call: TRBJ2-3
d_call: -
cdr3_aa: CASSLLRSTQYF
cdr3_nt: TGTGCCAGCAGTTTATTAAGGAGTACGCAGTATTTT

clone_size: -
v_call: TRBV27
j_call: TRBJ2-5
d_call: TRBD2
cdr3_aa: CASSLLLAGRETQYF
cdr3_nt: TGTGCCAGCAGTTTATTACTAGCGGGACGGGAGACCCAGTACTTC

clone_size: -
v_call: TRBV10-3
j_call: TRBJ2-3
d_call: TRBD2
cdr3_aa: CAISQGLAGPTDTQYF
cdr3_nt: TGTGCCATCAGCCAAGGACTAGCGGGGCCCACAGATACGCAGTATTTT

clone_size: -
v_call: TRBV30
j_call: TRBJ2-3
d_call: -
cdr3_aa: CAWIGAGDTQYF
cdr3_nt: TGTGCCTGGATCGGCGCGGGAGATACGCAGTATTTT

clone_size: -
v_call: TRBV4-1
j_call: TRBJ2-3
d_call: -
cdr3_aa: CASSQGTGSDTQYF
cdr3_nt: TGCGCCAGCAGCCAGGGGACTGGATCAGATACGCAGTATTTT

clone_size: -
v_call: TRBV4-3
j_call: TRBJ2-2
d_call: TRBD2
cdr3_aa: CASSPSVASGRSNTGELFF
cdr3_nt: TGCGCCAGCAGTCCCAGTGTAGCCAGCGGGAGATCAAATACCGGGGAGCTGTTTTTT

clone_size: -
v_call: TRBV19
j_call: TRBJ2-1
d_call: -
cdr3_aa: CASSIETDFDEQFF
cdr3_nt: TGTGCCAGTAGTATAGAGACCGACTTTGATGAGCAGTTCTTC

clone_size: -
v_call: TRBV7-3
j_call: TRBJ1-5
d_call: -
cdr3_aa: CASSVQTGSEYQPQHF
cdr3_nt: TGTGCCAGCAGCGTACAAACAGGGTCCGAATATCAGCCCCAGCATTTT

clone_size: -
v_call: TRBV27
j_call: TRBJ1-1
d_call: -
cdr3_aa: CASSLSTVNTEAFF
cdr3_nt: TGTGCCAGCAGTTTATCGACAGTGAACACTGAAGCTTTCTTT

clone_size: few
v_call: TRBV5-1
j_call: TRBJ2-2
d_call: -
cdr3_aa: CASSLGGTRNTGELFF
cdr3_nt: TGCGCCAGCAGCTTGGGTGGGACACGGAACACCGGGGAGCTGTTTTTT

clone_size: -
v_call: TRBV7-9
j_call: TRBJ1-4
d_call: -
cdr3_aa: CASSPRQVLNEKLFF
cdr3_nt: TGTGCCAGCAGCCCCCGACAGGTCCTTAATGAAAAACTGTTTTTT

clone_size: -
v_call: TRBV2
j_call: TRBJ2-7
d_call: TRBD2
cdr3_aa: CAASDGLAEDEQYF
cdr3_nt: TGTGCCGCCTCAGACGGACTAGCGGAGGACGAGCAGTACTTC

clone_size: -
v_call: TRBV19
j_call: TRBJ2-7
d_call: TRBD1
cdr3_aa: CASSMQGDGSYEQYF
cdr3_nt: TGTGCCAGTAGTATGCAGGGGGACGGCTCCTACGAGCAGTACTTC

clone_size: -
v_call: TRBV28
j_call: TRBJ2-3
d_call: -
cdr3_aa: CASSLLPPAGASSTDTQYF
cdr3_nt: TGTGCCAGCAGTTTACTCCCTCCTGCAGGGGCGTCTAGCACAGATACGCAGTATTTT

clone_size: -
v_call: TRBV29-1
j_call: TRBJ1-2
d_call: -
cdr3_aa: CSVESPGAGAFYGYTF
cdr3_nt: TGCAGCGTTGAAAGCCCCGGGGCGGGGGCATTCTATGGCTACACCTTC

clone_size: -
v_call: TRBV5-1
j_call: TRBJ2-1
d_call: TRBD2
cdr3_aa: CASSSSSGGFYNEQFF
cdr3_nt: TGCGCCAGCAGCTCTTCTAGCGGGGGGTTCTACAATGAGCAGTTCTTC

clone_size: once
v_call: TRBV6-5
j_call: TRBJ2-7
d_call: TRBD2
cdr3_aa: CASRPPGLAGGEQYF
cdr3_nt: TGTGCCAGCAGGCCTCCGGGACTAGCGGGAGGAGAGCAGTACTTC

clone_size: -
v_call: TRBV5-1
j_call: TRBJ2-1
d_call: -
cdr3_aa: CASSRSNSGVNDQFF
cdr3_nt: TGCGCCAGCAGCCGAAGCAATTCAGGGGTCAATGATCAGTTCTTC

clone_size: -
v_call: TRBV4-2
j_call: TRBJ1-6
d_call: TRBD1
cdr3_aa: CASSNDGQGAQNSPLHF
cdr3_nt: TGTGCCAGCAGCAACGATGGACAGGGGGCTCAAAATTCACCCCTCCACTTT

clone_size: -
v_call: TRBV5-1
j_call: TRBJ2-1
d_call: -
cdr3_aa: CASSFRVNSYNEQFF
cdr3_nt: TGCGCCAGCAGCTTTCGGGTGAATTCCTACAATGAGCAGTTCTTC

clone_size: -
v_call: TRBV4-1
j_call: TRBJ1-1
d_call: -
cdr3_aa: CASSLLWGPKLNTEAFF
cdr3_nt: TGCGCCAGCAGCCTCCTTTGGGGCCCCAAACTAAACACTGAAGCTTTCTTT

clone_size: once
v_call: TRBV28
j_call: TRBJ2-3
d_call: -
cdr3_aa: CASSLSSTDTQYF
cdr3_nt: TGTGCCAGCAGTTTATCCTCCACAGATACGCAGTATTTT

clone_size: -
v_call: TRBV4-2
j_call: TRBJ1-4
d_call: -
cdr3_aa: CASSSDRRLFF
cdr3_nt: TGTGCCAGCAGTTCCGACAGGAGACTGTTTTTT

clone_size: -
v_call: TRBV28
j_call: TRBJ2-7
d_call: -
cdr3_aa: CASSFSRYEQYF
cdr3_nt: TGTGCCAGCAGTTTTAGCCGGTACGAGCAGTACTTC

clone_size: few
v_call: TRBV9
j_call: TRBJ1-5
d_call: -
cdr3_aa: CASSVGDTGNQPQHF
cdr3_nt: TGTGCCAGCAGCGTAGGTGACACTGGCAATCAGCCCCAGCATTTT

clone_size: -
v_call: TRBV3-1/TRBV3-2
j_call: TRBJ2-1
d_call: TRBD2
cdr3_aa: CASSFRTSSGEQFF
cdr3_nt: TGTGCCAGCAGCTTTCGGACTAGCTCTGGTGAGCAGTTCTTC

clone_size: -
v_call: TRBV5-1
j_call: TRBJ2-1
d_call: TRBD1
cdr3_aa: CASSPGTGSNEQFF
cdr3_nt: TGCGCCAGCAGCCCCGGGACAGGGAGTAATGAGCAGTTCTTC

clone_size: -
v_call: TRBV7-3
j_call: TRBJ1-1
d_call: TRBD1
cdr3_aa: CASSWGQGASEAFF
cdr3_nt: TGTGCCAGCAGCTGGGGACAGGGGGCATCTGAAGCTTTCTTT

clone_size: -
v_call: TRBV27
j_call: TRBJ2-3
d_call: TRBD2
cdr3_aa: CASSSLTSGSADTQYF
cdr3_nt: TGTGCCAGCAGTTCCCTCACTAGCGGGAGTGCAGATACGCAGTATTTT

clone_size: -
v_call: TRBV9
j_call: TRBJ1-1
d_call: -
cdr3_aa: CASSVEDSYLDTEAFF
cdr3_nt: TGTGCCAGCAGCGTAGAAGACAGTTACTTAGACACTGAAGCTTTCTTT

clone_size: -
v_call: TRBV18
j_call: TRBJ2-7
d_call: TRBD1
cdr3_aa: CASSPQKTGTPYEQYF
cdr3_nt: TGTGCCAGCTCACCACAGAAGACAGGGACCCCCTACGAGCAGTACTTC

clone_size: -
v_call: TRBV6-1
j_call: TRBJ1-5
d_call: TRBD1
cdr3_aa: CASSERQGGQPQHF
cdr3_nt: TGTGCCAGCAGTGAACGACAGGGAGGTCAGCCCCAGCATTTT

clone_size: -
v_call: TRBV4-1
j_call: TRBJ2-1
d_call: -
cdr3_aa: CASSQGHNEQFF
cdr3_nt: TGCGCCAGCAGCCAAGGGCACAATGAGCAGTTCTTC

clone_size: -
v_call: TRBV7-2
j_call: TRBJ2-5
d_call: TRBD1
cdr3_aa: CASSLVGTGVGETQYF
cdr3_nt: TGTGCCAGCAGCTTAGTGGGGACAGGGGTAGGGGAGACCCAGTACTTC

clone_size: -
v_call: TRBV6-1
j_call: TRBJ1-1
d_call: -
cdr3_aa: CASSEKLVGGAFF
cdr3_nt: TGTGCCAGCAGTGAAAAATTGGTCGGGGGAGCTTTCTTT

clone_size: -
v_call: TRBV18
j_call: TRBJ2-2
d_call: -
cdr3_aa: CASSPRDRTNTGELFF
cdr3_nt: TGTGCCAGCTCACCACGAGACAGAACGAACACCGGGGAGCTGTTTTTT

clone_size: -
v_call: TRBV11-2
j_call: TRBJ2-1
d_call: TRBD1
cdr3_aa: CASRGQGVNNEQFF
cdr3_nt: TGTGCCAGCAGGGGACAGGGGGTCAACAATGAGCAGTTCTTC

clone_size: once
v_call: TRBV9
j_call: TRBJ2-3
d_call: -
cdr3_aa: CASSEGGAVYTQYF
cdr3_nt: TGTGCCAGCAGCGAGGGGGGGGCTGTTTATACGCAGTATTTT

clone_size: -
v_call: TRBV28
j_call: TRBJ2-7
d_call: -
cdr3_aa: CASSLQVTYEQYF
cdr3_nt: TGTGCCAGCAGTTTACAGGTGACGTACGAGCAGTACTTC

clone_size: -
v_call: TRBV5-4
j_call: TRBJ2-6
d_call: -
cdr3_aa: CASRSQDSSSGANVLTF
cdr3_nt: TGTGCCAGCAGATCCCAGGACAGTTCTTCTGGGGCCAACGTCCTGACTTTC

clone_size: -
v_call: TRBV2
j_call: TRBJ1-1
d_call: -
cdr3_aa: CASAERNTEAFF
cdr3_nt: TGTGCCAGTGCCGAGAGGAACACTGAAGCTTTCTTT

clone_size: -
v_call: TRBV7-2
j_call: TRBJ1-2
d_call: -
cdr3_aa: CASSLVVGDGYTF
cdr3_nt: TGTGCCAGCAGCTTAGTAGTAGGGGATGGCTACACCTTC

clone_size: -
v_call: TRBV15
j_call: TRBJ2-1
d_call: TRBD2
cdr3_aa: CATSRLPGLAGGVYNEQFF
cdr3_nt: TGTGCCACCAGCAGGCTTCCGGGACTAGCGGGGGGGGTCTACAATGAGCAGTTCTTC

clone_size: -
v_call: TRBV5-4
j_call: TRBJ2-5
d_call: TRBD2
cdr3_aa: CASSLVAGGRETQYF
cdr3_nt: TGTGCCAGCAGTCTTGTAGCGGGGGGGCGGGAGACCCAGTACTTC

clone_size: -
v_call: TRBV28
j_call: TRBJ1-5
d_call: -
cdr3_aa: CASSLIDLTRQHSNQPQHF
cdr3_nt: TGTGCCAGCAGTTTAATCGACCTAACAAGACAACATAGCAATCAGCCCCAGCATTTT